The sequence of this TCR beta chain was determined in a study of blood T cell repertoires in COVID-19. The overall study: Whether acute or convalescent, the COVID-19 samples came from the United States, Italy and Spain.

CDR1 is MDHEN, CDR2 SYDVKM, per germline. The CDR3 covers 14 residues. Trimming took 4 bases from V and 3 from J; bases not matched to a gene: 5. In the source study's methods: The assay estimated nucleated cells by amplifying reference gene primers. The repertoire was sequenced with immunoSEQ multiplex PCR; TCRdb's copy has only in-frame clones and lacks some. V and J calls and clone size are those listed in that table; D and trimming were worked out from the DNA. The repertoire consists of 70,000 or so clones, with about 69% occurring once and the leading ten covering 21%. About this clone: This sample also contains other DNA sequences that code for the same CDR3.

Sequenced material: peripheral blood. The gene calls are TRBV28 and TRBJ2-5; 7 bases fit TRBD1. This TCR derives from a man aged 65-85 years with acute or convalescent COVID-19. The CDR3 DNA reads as TGTGCCAGCAGTTCTCCCGACAGGGAAGAGACCCAGTACTTC. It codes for CASSSPDREETQYF. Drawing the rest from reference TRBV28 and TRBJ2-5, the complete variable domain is DVKVTQSSRYLVKRTGEKVFLECVQDMDHENMFWYRQDPGLGLRLIYFSYDVKMKEKGDIPEGYSVSREKKERFSLILESASTNQTSMYLCASSSPDREETQYFGPGTRLLVL.